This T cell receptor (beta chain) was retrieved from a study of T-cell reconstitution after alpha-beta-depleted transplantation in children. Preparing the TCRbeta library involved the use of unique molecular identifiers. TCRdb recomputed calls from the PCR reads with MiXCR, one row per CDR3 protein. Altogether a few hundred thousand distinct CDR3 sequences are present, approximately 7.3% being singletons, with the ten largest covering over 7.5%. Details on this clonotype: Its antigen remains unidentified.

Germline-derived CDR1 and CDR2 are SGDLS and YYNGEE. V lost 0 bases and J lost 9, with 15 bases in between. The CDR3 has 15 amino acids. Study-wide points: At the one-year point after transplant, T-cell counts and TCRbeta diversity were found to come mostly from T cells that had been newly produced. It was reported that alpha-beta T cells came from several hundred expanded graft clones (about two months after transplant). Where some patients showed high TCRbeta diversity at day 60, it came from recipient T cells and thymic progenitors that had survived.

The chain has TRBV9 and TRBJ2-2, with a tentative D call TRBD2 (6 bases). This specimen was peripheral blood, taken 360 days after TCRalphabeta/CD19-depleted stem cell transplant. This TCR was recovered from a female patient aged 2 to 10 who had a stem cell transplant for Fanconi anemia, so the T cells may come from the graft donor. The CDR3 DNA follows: TGTGCCAGCAGCGTAGTAGGGACTGGCCCCCGGGAGCTGTTTTTT. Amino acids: CASSVVGTGPRELFF. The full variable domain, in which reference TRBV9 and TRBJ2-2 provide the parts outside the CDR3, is DSGVTQTPKHLITATGQRVTLRCSPRSGDLSVYWYQQSLDQGLQFLIQYYNGEERAKGNILERFSAQQFPDLHSELNLSSLELGDSALYFCASSVVGTGPRELFFGEGSRLTVL.